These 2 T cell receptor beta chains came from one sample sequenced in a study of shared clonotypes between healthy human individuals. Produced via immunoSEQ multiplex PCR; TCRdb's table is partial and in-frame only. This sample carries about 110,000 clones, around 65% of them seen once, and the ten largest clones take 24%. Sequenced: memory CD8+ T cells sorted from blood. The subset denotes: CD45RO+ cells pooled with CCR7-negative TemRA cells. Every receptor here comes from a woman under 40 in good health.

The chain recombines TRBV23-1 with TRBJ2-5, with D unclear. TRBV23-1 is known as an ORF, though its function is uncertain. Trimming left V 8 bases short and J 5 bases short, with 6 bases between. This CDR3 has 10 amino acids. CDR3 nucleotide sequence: TGCGCCAGCTGCTCTGAGACCCAGTACTTC. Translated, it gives CASCSETQYF.

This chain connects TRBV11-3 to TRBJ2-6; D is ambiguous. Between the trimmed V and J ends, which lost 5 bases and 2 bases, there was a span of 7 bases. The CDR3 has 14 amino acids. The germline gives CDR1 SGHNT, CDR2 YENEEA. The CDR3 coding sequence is TGTGCCAGCAGCCTAGGGACTGGGGCCAACGTCCTGACTTTC. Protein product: CASSLGTGANVLTF.